This entry lists 5 T cell receptor beta chains sequenced from one sample in a study of blood T cell repertoires in COVID-19. Generated by immunoSEQ multiplex PCR, the TCRdb table keeps only in-frame clones and is missing some. Of a few hundred thousand clones listed, around 88% are singletons. The sequenced material came from peripheral blood. Receptors were obtained from a woman aged 25 to 45 who had recovered from COVID-19.

This clone was counted a single time. The chain recombines TRBV7-7 with TRBJ2-7, with a weak D call TRBD2 (5 bases). V gave up 0 bases and J gave up 2 bases, with 11 bases separating them. CDR3 length: 15 amino acids. CDR1 and CDR2 (germline): SSHAT, FNYEAQ (reference sequence). CDR3 in amino acids: CASSLAAGLTYEQYF. The CDR3 nucleotides are TGTGCCAGCAGCTTAGCGGCAGGACTGACCTACGAGCAGTACTTC.

V and J are TRBV7-9 and TRBJ2-7; 8 nucleotides line up with TRBD1. Germline V gene lookup returns CDR1 SEHNR and CDR2 FQNEAQ (reference sequence). This CDR3 contains 14 residues. V lost 3 bases, J lost 4 bases, and 5 bases stayed unmatched. CDR3 sequence (DNA): TGTGCCAGCAGCTTCGCCGGACAGGGTTACGAGCAGTACTTC. It encodes CASSFAGQGYEQYF.

The V call is TRBV15, the J call TRBJ2-7, with a weak D call TRBD2 (6 bases). Germline lookup yields CDR1 LNHNV and CDR2 YYDKDF (reference sequence). The V end lost 3 bases, the J end lost 6 bases, and 6 bases lay between the germline ends. CDR3 length: 11 amino acids. CDR3 in amino acids: CATSRRGEQYF. In nucleotides, the CDR3 is TGTGCCACCAGCAGGCGGGGCGAGCAGTACTTC.

Written as DNA, the CDR3 is TGTGCCAGCAGCATCGGGTGGGAGCAGCCCCAGCATTTT. This sequence encodes CASSIGWEQPQHF. The chain has TRBV9 and TRBJ1-5; D is unclear. Trimming took 4 bases from V and 7 from J, leaving 12 bases between them. The CDR3 runs 13 residues. CDR1 and CDR2 (germline): SGDLS, YYNGEE.

For the CDR3, the DNA is TGTGCCAGCAGTTCCCCCGGGACTAGTGTTGTGCAGTACTTC. It specifies CASSSPGTSVVQYF. The chain employs TRBV28 and TRBJ2-7; 8 nucleotides match TRBD2. Germline V gene data show CDR1 as MDHEN and CDR2 as SYDVKM. The CDR3 is made up of 14 amino acids. With V trimmed by 4 bases and J by 9 bases, 11 bases remained unmatched.